The sequence of this TCR beta chain was determined in a study of esophageal squamous cell carcinoma under preoperative chemotherapy listed by TCRdb under 2018. About the study as a whole: Both tumor-infiltrating lymphocytes and peripheral blood T cells had their TCR repertoires profiled in the study. The study assessed how paclitaxel-nedaplatin chemotherapy affected T-cell receptor repertoires in patients with esophageal squamous cell carcinoma. Repertoires from samples collected before paclitaxel-nedaplatin therapy were compared with repertoires from samples collected after the therapy. Roughly 5 patients with primary esophageal squamous cell carcinoma were included in the cohort. Overall results and qualifications from the work: Paclitaxel-nedaplatin therapy induced immediate and substantial clonotype frequency changes, with contraction more likely among abundant clones than amplification. TCR diversity increased significantly in peripheral T cells after chemotherapy, but not in tumor-infiltrating lymphocytes. The analysis included only five patients with esophageal squamous cell carcinoma, making the cohort small. Post-treatment tumor-infiltrating lymphocytes appeared partly derived from peripheral T cells migrating into the tumor, not solely from local clonal changes.

Concerning this clonotype: The target of this receptor is not known. No base quality information exists; no much larger clone differs at one position.

The method was PCR. The sample was run on a HiSeq X Ten. TCR repertoires were characterized by high-throughput sequencing. TCRdb's own reprocessing of the public reads used fastp at Q25 and MiXCR and kept productive beta chains. Each record represents a unique CDR3 protein, reported with the most common genes and DNA among its rows. This sample lists about 9,600 distinct CDR3 sequences; around half were detected once. The biggest ten clones account for approximately 14% of the sample. From the cysteine through the phenylalanine, the CDR3 covers 12 amino acids. The CDR3 DNA has 36 bases and is translated from base 1. V is cut by 5 bases and J by 5 bases, and the space between the germline ends is 9 bases. From the germline V gene, CDR1 is MNHNS and CDR2 is SASEGT. This specimen's time point label, interpreted: after preoperative PTX-NDP chemotherapy. Before surgery, patients were given paclitaxel-nedaplatin as preoperative chemotherapy.

The clonotype originates from a human donor with esophageal squamous cell carcinoma. The donor label of this sample is uncertain. The V gene is TRBV6-1 and the J gene is TRBJ2-5; TRBD1 could be the D gene, as 5 bases match. This specimen was taken from a patient given preoperative chemotherapy. The CDR3 reads as follows: CASSPRAETQYF. In nucleotides, the sequence is TGTGCCAGCAGTCCCAGGGCGGAGACCCAGTACTTC.